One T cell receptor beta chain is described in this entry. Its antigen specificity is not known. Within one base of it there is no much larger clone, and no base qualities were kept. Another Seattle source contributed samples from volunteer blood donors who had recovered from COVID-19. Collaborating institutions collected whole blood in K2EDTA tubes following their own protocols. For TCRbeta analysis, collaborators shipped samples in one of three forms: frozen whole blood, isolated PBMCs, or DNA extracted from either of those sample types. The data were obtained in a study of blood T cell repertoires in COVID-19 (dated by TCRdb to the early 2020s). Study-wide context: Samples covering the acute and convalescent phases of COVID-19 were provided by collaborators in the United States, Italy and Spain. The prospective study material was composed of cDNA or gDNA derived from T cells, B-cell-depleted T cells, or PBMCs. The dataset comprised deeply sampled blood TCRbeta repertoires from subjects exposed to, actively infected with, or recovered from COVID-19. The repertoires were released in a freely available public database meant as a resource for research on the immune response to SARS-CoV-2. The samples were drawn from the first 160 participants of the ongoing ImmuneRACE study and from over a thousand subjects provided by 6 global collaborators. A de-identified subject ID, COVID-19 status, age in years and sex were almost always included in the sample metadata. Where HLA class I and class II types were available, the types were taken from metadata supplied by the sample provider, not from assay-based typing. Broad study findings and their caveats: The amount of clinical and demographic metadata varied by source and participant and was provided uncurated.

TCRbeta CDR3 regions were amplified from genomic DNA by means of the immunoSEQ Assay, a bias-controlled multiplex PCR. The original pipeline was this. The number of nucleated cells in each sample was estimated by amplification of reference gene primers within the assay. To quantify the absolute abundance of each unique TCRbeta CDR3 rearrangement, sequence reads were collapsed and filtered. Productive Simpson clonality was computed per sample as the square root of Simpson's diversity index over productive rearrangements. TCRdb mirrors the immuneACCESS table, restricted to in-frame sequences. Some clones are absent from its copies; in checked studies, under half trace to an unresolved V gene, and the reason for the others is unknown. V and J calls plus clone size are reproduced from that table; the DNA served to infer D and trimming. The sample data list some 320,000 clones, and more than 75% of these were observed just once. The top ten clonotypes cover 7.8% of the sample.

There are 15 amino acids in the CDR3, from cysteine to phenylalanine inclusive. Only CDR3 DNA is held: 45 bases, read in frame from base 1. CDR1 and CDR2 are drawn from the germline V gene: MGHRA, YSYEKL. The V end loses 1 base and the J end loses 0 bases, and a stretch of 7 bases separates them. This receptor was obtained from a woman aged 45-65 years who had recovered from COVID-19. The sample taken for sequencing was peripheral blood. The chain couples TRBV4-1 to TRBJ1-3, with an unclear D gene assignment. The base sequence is TGCGCCAGCAGCCAAGGACTGAGCTCTGGAAACACCATATATTTT. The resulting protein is CASSQGLSSGNTIYF.